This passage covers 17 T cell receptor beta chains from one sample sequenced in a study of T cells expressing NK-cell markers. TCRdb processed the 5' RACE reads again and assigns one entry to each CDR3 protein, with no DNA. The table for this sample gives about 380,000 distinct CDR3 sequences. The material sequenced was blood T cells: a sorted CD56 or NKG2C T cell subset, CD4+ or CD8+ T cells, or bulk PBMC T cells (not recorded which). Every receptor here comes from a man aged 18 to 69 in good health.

The CDR3 is CASRRSYGYTF. The chain recombines TRBV6-2 or TRBV6-3 with TRBJ1-2. Germline V gene sequence: CDR1 MNHEY, CDR2 SVGEGT. This CDR3 is built from 11 residues.

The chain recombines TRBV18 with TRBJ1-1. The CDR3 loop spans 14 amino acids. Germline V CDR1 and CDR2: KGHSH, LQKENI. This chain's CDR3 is CASSPTVTKGEAFF.

The CDR3 sequence: CASSQEWRYGANVLTF. V is TRBV4-2 and J is TRBJ2-6. The CDR3 totals 16 residues. Looked up from germline, CDR1 is LGHNA and CDR2 is YNFKEQ.

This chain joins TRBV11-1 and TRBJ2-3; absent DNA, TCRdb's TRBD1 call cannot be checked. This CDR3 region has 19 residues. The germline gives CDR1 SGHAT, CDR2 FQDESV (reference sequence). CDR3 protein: CASSYLIRDGYGSTDTQYF.

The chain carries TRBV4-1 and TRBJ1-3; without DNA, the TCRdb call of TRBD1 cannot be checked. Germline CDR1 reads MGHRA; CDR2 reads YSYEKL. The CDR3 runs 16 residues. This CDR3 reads CASSQEERGAGNTIYF.

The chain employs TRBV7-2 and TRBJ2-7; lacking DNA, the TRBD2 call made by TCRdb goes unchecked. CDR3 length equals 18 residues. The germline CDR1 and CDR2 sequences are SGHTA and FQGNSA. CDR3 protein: CASSLARTLAGGTYEQYF.

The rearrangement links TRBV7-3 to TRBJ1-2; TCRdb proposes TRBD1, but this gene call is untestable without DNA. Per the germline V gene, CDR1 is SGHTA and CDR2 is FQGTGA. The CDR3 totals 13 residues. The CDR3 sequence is CASSQGQGNGYTF. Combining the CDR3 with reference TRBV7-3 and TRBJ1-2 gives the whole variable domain GAGVSQTPSNKVTEKGKYVELRCDPISGHTALYWYRQSLGQGPEFLIYFQGTGAADDSGLPNDRFFAVRPEGSVSTLKIQRTERGDSAVYLCASSQGQGNGYTFGSGTRLTVV.

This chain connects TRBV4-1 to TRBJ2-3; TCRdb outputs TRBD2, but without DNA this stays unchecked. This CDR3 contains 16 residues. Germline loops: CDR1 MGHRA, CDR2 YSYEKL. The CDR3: CASSQRGLAARDTQYF.

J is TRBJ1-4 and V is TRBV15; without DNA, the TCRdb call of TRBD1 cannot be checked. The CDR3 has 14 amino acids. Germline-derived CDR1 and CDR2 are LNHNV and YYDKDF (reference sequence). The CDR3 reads CATSNGGVHEKLFF.

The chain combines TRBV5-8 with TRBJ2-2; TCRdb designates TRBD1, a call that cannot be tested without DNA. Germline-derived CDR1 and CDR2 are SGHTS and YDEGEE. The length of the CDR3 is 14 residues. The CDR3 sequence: CASSNYRGTGELFF.

The CDR3: CASSKRGGIYGETQYF. V and J are TRBV6-1 and TRBJ2-5; as DNA is missing, the TRBD1 call by TCRdb cannot be tested. Germline assignment: CDR1 MNHNS and CDR2 SASEGT. The CDR3 is 16 amino acids.

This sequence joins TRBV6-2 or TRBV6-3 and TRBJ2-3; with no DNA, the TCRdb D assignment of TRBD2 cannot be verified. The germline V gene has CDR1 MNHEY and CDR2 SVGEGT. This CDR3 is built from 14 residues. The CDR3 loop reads CASRRGASTDTQYF.

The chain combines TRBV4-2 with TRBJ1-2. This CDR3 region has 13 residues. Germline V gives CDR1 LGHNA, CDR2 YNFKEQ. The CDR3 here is CASSQVGLGGYTF.

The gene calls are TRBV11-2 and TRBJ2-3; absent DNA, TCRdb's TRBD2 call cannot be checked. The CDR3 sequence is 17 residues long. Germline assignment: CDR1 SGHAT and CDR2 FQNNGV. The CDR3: CASSLTGTSGERGTQYF.

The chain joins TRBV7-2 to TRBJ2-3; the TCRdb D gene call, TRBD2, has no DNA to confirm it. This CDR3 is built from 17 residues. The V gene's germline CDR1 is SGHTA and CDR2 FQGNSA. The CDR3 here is CASSWGLAGGSTDTQYF.

CDR3 loop: CASSTTGSSDTQYF. The genes are TRBV19 and TRBJ2-3; TCRdb calls TRBD1, which cannot be checked without DNA. This CDR3 has 14 residues. The germline V gene has CDR1 LNHDA and CDR2 SQIVND (reference sequence).

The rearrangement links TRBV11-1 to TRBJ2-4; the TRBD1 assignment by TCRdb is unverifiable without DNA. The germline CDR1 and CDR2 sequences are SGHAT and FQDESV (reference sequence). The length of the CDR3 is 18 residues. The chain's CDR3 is CASSSMGQGNHDKNIQYF. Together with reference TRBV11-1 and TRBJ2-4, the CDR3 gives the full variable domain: EAEVAQSPRYKITEKSQAVAFWCDPISGHATLYWYRQILGQGPELLVQFQDESVVDDSQLPKDRFSAERLKGVDSTLKIQPAELGDSAMYLCASSSMGQGNHDKNIQYFGAGTRLSVL.